The 26 T cell receptor beta chains reported below all come from one sample, sequenced in a study of blood T cell repertoires in COVID-19. The repertoire was sequenced with immunoSEQ multiplex PCR; TCRdb's copy has only in-frame clones and lacks some. The table lists more than 9,500 clones, around 71% of them singletons. Material: peripheral blood. The receptor source for this set is a man aged 60 to 75 with COVID-19, enrolled during active disease.

This clone was found a few times. The chain uses TRBV7-3 and TRBJ1-1; 8 bases are a match to TRBD1. The CDR3 runs to 15 residues. Germline assignment: CDR1 SGHTA and CDR2 FQGTGA. Trimming cost V 2 bases and J 3 bases; bases outside gene matches: 5. The CDR3 DNA is TGTGCCAGCAGCTTAGTGGCAGGGGGCTACACTGAAGCTTTCTTT. Its translation: CASSLVAGGYTEAFF.

The J gene is TRBJ1-4, the V gene TRBV18; D call uncertain. Looked up from germline, CDR1 is KGHSH and CDR2 is LQKENI. The CDR3 spans 13 residues. V lost 5 bases, J lost 4 bases, and 8 bases lay in between. The chain's CDR3 is CASSTGRNEKLFF. DNA for the CDR3: TGTGCCAGCTCAACGGGTCGTAATGAAAAACTGTTTTTT.

The J gene is TRBJ1-3, the V gene TRBV4-2; TRBD1 is a possible D gene (5 bases). The CDR3 is made up of 15 amino acids. V shed 0 bases and J shed 2 bases, with 8 bases lying between them. Germline values: CDR1 LGHNA, CDR2 YNFKEQ. The CDR3 sequence is CASSQDSTAGNTIYF. CDR3 DNA sequence: TGTGCCAGCAGCCAAGATTCGACAGCTGGAAACACCATATATTTT.

This chain uses TRBV7-2 with TRBJ1-3, with D perhaps matching TRBD1 (5 bases). CDR1 and CDR2 (germline): SGHTA, FQGNSA. Trimming removed 1 base at V and 3 bases at J, with 10 bases between. The CDR3 loop spans 15 amino acids. The DNA of the CDR3 is TGTGCCAGCAGCTTAGGATTAACAGGTGGAAACACCATATATTTT. It is translated as CASSLGLTGGNTIYF.

This clone turned up a few times. The genes are TRBV11-2 and TRBJ2-2; D is perhaps TRBD1 (6 bases). Trimming removed 5 bases at V and 3 bases at J, with 10 bases between. Germline CDR1 and CDR2: SGHAT and FQNNGV. The CDR3 has 14 residues. CDR3 nucleotide sequence: TGTGCCAGCAGCCGAGACAGGTACACCGGGGAGCTGTTTTTT. Translated, it gives CASSRDRYTGELFF.

V gene TRBV11-2 combines with J gene TRBJ1-1; D may be TRBD1 (6 bases). Looked up from germline, CDR1 is SGHAT and CDR2 is FQNNGV. The CDR3 length is 16 residues. Between the trimmed V and J ends, which lost 3 bases and 0 bases, there was a span of 14 bases. CDR3 in amino acids: CASSLPRTGMNTEAFF. CDR3 in DNA: TGTGCCAGCAGCTTGCCGAGAACAGGGATGAACACTGAAGCTTTCTTT. The variable domain in full, with the rest retrieved from reference TRBV11-2 and TRBJ1-1, is EAGVAQSPRYKIIEKRQSVAFWCNPISGHATLYWYQQILGQGPKLLIQFQNNGVVDDSQLPKDRFSAERLKGVDSTLKIQPAKLEDSAVYLCASSLPRTGMNTEAFFGQGTRLTVV.

This chain uses TRBV2 with TRBJ2-5; possibly TRBD1 for D (6 bases). Germline V gene sequence: CDR1 SNHLY, CDR2 FYNNEI. Trimming took 7 bases from V and 2 from J, leaving 11 bases between them. CDR3 length: 13 amino acids. In nucleotides, the CDR3 is TGTGCCAGCATCCGCCAGGGGCAAGAGACCCAGTACTTC. Amino acid sequence: CASIRQGQETQYF.

The V and J genes are TRBV6-5 and TRBJ2-5; D is unclear. The germline V gene encodes CDR1 MNHEY and CDR2 SVGAGI. The CDR3 has 15 residues. V lost 6 bases, J lost 0 bases, and 14 bases lay in between. CDR3 in DNA: TGTGCCAGCAGCCGCCTTTGGGCGAACCAAGAGACCCAGTACTTC. It encodes CASSRLWANQETQYF.

This clone was seen a handful of times. V gene TRBV19 combines with J gene TRBJ2-6; weak D call: TRBD1 (6 bases). Germline V lookup: CDR1 LNHDA, CDR2 SQIVND (reference sequence). Trimming cost V 7 bases and J 2 bases, with 15 bases left between them. The CDR3 has 16 residues. In DNA form, the CDR3 reads TGTGCCAGTACCACGACAGGTGGGGCTGGGGCCAACGTCCTGACTTTC. Translating gives CASTTTGGAGANVLTF.

This clone was counted a few times. This chain links TRBV6-5 with TRBJ1-1; D is perhaps TRBD1 (5 bases). Germline CDR1 MNHEY, CDR2 SVGAGI. Trimming pared 6 bases from V and 6 bases from J, leaving 20 bases between. The CDR3 covers 15 residues. This CDR3 reads CASRPSIMGRAEAFF. The CDR3 DNA sequence: TGTGCCAGCAGGCCCTCTATAATGGGCAGGGCTGAAGCTTTCTTT.

This clone was observed once. The chain carries TRBV5-1 and TRBJ2-2, with D unclear. Germline V lookup: CDR1 SGHRS, CDR2 YFSETQ. The CDR3 extends over 14 amino acids. Trimming shortened V by 0 bases and J by 0 bases, and 3 bases separated the two germline ends. CDR3 residues: CASSLATNTGELFF. CDR3 DNA: TGCGCCAGCAGCTTGGCCACGAACACCGGGGAGCTGTTTTTT. Full variable domain (outside the CDR3, taken from reference TRBV5-1 and TRBJ2-2): KAGVTQTPRYLIKTRGQQVTLSCSPISGHRSVSWYQQTPGQGLQFLFEYFSETQRNKGNFPGRFSGRQFSNSRSEMNVSTLELGDSALYLCASSLATNTGELFFGEGSRLTVL.

The chain carries TRBV7-3 and TRBJ2-5; 7 nucleotides align to TRBD2. V gave up 5 bases and J gave up 2 bases; unmatched junction bases: 17. This CDR3 has 18 amino acids. Germline V gives CDR1 SGHTA, CDR2 FQGTGA. In DNA form, the CDR3 reads TGTGCCAGCAGCATGCGGGAGTACATCTTCTTTTCGCAAGAGACCCAGTACTTC. Translating gives CASSMREYIFFSQETQYF.

In its sample, this clone ranks as medium-sized (0.01 to 0.1%). The chain recombines TRBV19 with TRBJ1-5; D gene uncertain. This CDR3 has 14 residues. V was pared by 5 bases and J by 3 bases, with 11 bases between. Germline loops: CDR1 LNHDA, CDR2 SQIVND (reference sequence). CDR3 residues: CASSPRPLNQPQHF. CDR3 nucleotides: TGTGCCAGTAGTCCGCGGCCGCTCAATCAGCCCCAGCATTTT.

V and J are TRBV5-5 and TRBJ2-3; D remains unclear. The CDR3 contains 15 residues. Deletions cut 2 bases from V and 5 bases from J, with 15 bases between. Germline-derived CDR1 and CDR2 are SGHKS and YYEKEE (reference sequence). CDR3 sequence: CASSFMPWAGDTQYF. The CDR3 nucleotides are TGTGCCAGCAGCTTTATGCCCTGGGCCGGAGATACGCAGTATTTT.

The gene calls are TRBV5-4 and TRBJ1-6; no clear D. Trimming removed 0 bases from V and 8 bases from J, with 9 bases in between. CDR1 SGHNT and CDR2 YYREEE come from the germline V gene (reference sequence). The CDR3 is 14 amino acids. DNA of the CDR3: TGTGCCAGCAGCTTGGAGCAGAGGGATTCACCCCTCCACTTT. Its protein product is CASSLEQRDSPLHF.

The chain is built from TRBV2 and TRBJ2-1; D uncertain. V was pared by 0 bases and J by 4 bases, with 16 bases between. The CDR3 runs to 17 residues. Germline-derived CDR1 and CDR2 are SNHLY and FYNNEI. The CDR3 nucleotides read TGTGCCAGCAGTGAAGCTCAGGCCCCTCGGATGTACAATGAGCAGTTCTTC. Protein: CASSEAQAPRMYNEQFF.

The CDR3 DNA follows: TGCGCCAGCAGCCAAGAACTGGGCGGGAGTACCCTAAGCCATGAGCAGTTCTTC. Residues: CASSQELGGSTLSHEQFF. The rearrangement links TRBV4-3 to TRBJ2-1, with TRBD2 identical over 7 bases. The length of the CDR3 is 18 residues. Germline V gene data show CDR1 as LGHNA and CDR2 as YSLEER. Trimming cost V 0 bases and J 8 bases; bases outside gene matches: 16.

V is TRBV12-5 and J is TRBJ2-7; the match to TRBD2 covers 7 bases. The trim removed 0 bases at V and 4 bases at J, leaving 9 bases unmatched. CDR1 LGHNT and CDR2 FRNRAP come from the germline V gene. The CDR3 sequence is 16 residues long. CDR3 protein: CASGLVAGSGRYEQYF. DNA of the CDR3: TGTGCTAGTGGTTTGGTAGCGGGATCAGGAAGATACGAGCAGTACTTC.

This clone was seen a few times. The chain is built from TRBV6-4 and TRBJ1-1; 7 bases are a match to TRBD1. The CDR3 covers 15 residues. CDR1 is MRHNA and CDR2 is SNTAGT in the germline V gene. V shed 3 bases and J 4 bases; nucleotides not matched to a gene: 8. The CDR3 region has the DNA TGTGCCAGCAGTGAAAAGGGGGCCTCGTTCACTGAAGCTTTCTTT. Translating it yields CASSEKGASFTEAFF.

The chain links TRBV9 to TRBJ2-2; 11 nucleotides match TRBD1. Germline CDR1 SGDLS, CDR2 YYNGEE. This CDR3 region has 16 residues. The V segment lost 6 bases and the J segment 2 bases; nucleotides outside the gene matches: 6. The CDR3 DNA sequence: TGTGCCAGCACCAAAGGACAGGGGGCAAACACCGGGGAGCTGTTTTTT. Amino acid sequence: CASTKGQGANTGELFF.

This clone is judged medium-sized (0.01 to 0.1%). The J gene is TRBJ2-1, the V gene TRBV7-6; tentatively, D is TRBD2 (6 bases). Trimming shortened V by 1 base and J by 3 bases, and 19 bases separated the two germline ends. The CDR3 totals 18 residues. The germline gives CDR1 SGHVS, CDR2 FNYEAQ. The CDR3 loop reads CASSLEGLTPLNYNEQFF. The CDR3 DNA follows: TGTGCCAGCAGCTTAGAGGGACTTACGCCCTTAAACTACAATGAGCAGTTCTTC.

The chain couples TRBV7-9 to TRBJ2-3; D not resolved. V lost 2 bases and J lost 6, with 12 bases in between. Germline loops: CDR1 SEHNR, CDR2 FQNEAQ (reference sequence). This CDR3 is 14 amino acids long. CDR3 loop: CASSLYVVADTQYF. In DNA form, the CDR3 reads TGTGCCAGCAGCTTATATGTGGTCGCGGATACGCAGTATTTT.

J is TRBJ1-1 and V is TRBV5-4; D unresolved. Germline CDR1 is SGHNT and CDR2 is YYREEE (reference sequence). The CDR3 is 14 amino acids. The V gene lost 0 bases and the J gene lost 5 bases, with 11 bases spanning the gap. The CDR3 here is CASSLDPTGTEAFF. Written as DNA, the CDR3 is TGTGCCAGCAGCTTGGACCCCACCGGGACTGAAGCTTTCTTT.

This rearrangement joins TRBV15 to TRBJ2-1; the match to TRBD2 covers 9 bases. Trimming cost V 1 base and J 7 bases; bases outside gene matches: 5. Germline CDR1 LNHNV, CDR2 YYDKDF (reference sequence). The CDR3 is 15 amino acids. CDR3 amino acids: CATSRGGLAMNEQFF. CDR3 DNA sequence: TGTGCCACCAGCAGAGGCGGACTAGCGATGAATGAGCAGTTCTTC.

This clone was picked up one time. J is TRBJ1-2 and V is TRBV5-6, with D hard to call. The CDR3 has 13 amino acids. V was shortened by 0 bases and J by 0 bases, with 3 bases between the two germline ends. Germline loops: CDR1 SGHDT, CDR2 YYEEEE. The DNA for the CDR3 is TGTGCCAGCAGCTTGGGCGCTAACTATGGCTACACCTTC. It is translated as CASSLGANYGYTF.

The CDR3 sequence: CATSALAGFSYEQYV. The CDR3 coding sequence is TGTGCCACCAGCGCCCTAGCGGGGTTCTCCTACGAGCAGTACGTC. The chain employs TRBV15 and TRBJ2-7; the match to TRBD2 covers 9 bases. J gave up 0 bases and V 5 bases, and 5 bases lay outside the gene matches. The CDR3 consists of 15 residues. The V gene's germline CDR1 is LNHNV and CDR2 YYDKDF (reference sequence).